Presented here are 12 T cell receptor beta chains from one specimen sequenced in a study of cytomegalovirus exposure and HLA in healthy donors. PCR used 60 Vbeta primers and 13 Jbeta primers. TCRdb keeps only in-frame clones here, not all; method: immunoSEQ multiplex PCR. The sample has about 120,000 clones; about 80% are singletons. Source material: PBMCs. The receptors shown here come from a woman aged 55 to 70 in good health and CMV-seropositive.

V gene TRBV10-3 combines with J gene TRBJ2-6, with 9 positions matching TRBD1. This CDR3 has 20 residues. The V gene end was trimmed by 0 bases and the J gene end by 0 bases; junction bases not matched to a gene: 9. CDR1 and CDR2 (germline): ENHRY, SYGVKD. The CDR3 coding sequence is TGTGCCATCAGTGAGTCTACGGATGGGACAGGGATCTCTGGGGCCAACGTCCTGACTTTC. This translates into CAISESTDGTGISGANVLTF.

This chain uses TRBV7-9 with TRBJ1-1; unclear D gene. Germline-derived CDR1 and CDR2 are SEHNR and FQNEAQ (reference sequence). The V end lost 1 base, the J end lost 3 bases, and 9 bases lay between the germline ends. The CDR3 length is 14 residues. CDR3 bases: TGTGCCAGCAGCTTAGATCGTCCGGACACTGAAGCTTTCTTT. It is translated as CASSLDRPDTEAFF.

This chain joins TRBV7-9 and TRBJ2-1, with 10 nucleotides matching TRBD2. CDR1 and CDR2 (germline): SEHNR, FQNEAQ (reference sequence). CDR3 size: 15 residues. The V and J ends lost 6 bases and 9 bases, in that order; junction bases with no gene match: 11. The CDR3 is CASRSLAGVFGEQFF. CDR3 bases: TGTGCCAGCAGGTCCCTAGCGGGGGTCTTCGGTGAGCAGTTCTTC. Looking up the rest from reference TRBV7-9 and TRBJ2-1 gives the full variable domain: DTGVSQNPRHKITKRGQNVTFRCDPISEHNRLYWYRQTLGQGPEFLTYFQNEAQLEKSRLLSDRFSAERPKGSFSTLEIQRTEQGDSAMYLCASRSLAGVFGEQFFGPGTRLTVL.

The chain joins TRBV7-2 to TRBJ2-1, with 14 positions matching TRBD2. The CDR3 has 16 amino acids. CDR1 is SGHTA and CDR2 is FQGNSA in the germline V gene. Unmatched junction bases numbered 8, after V lost 5 bases and J lost 8 bases. CDR3 nucleotides: TGTGCCAGCAGCCCTAGACTAGCGGGAGGGTTCTATGAGCAGTTCTTC. Protein: CASSPRLAGGFYEQFF. Full variable domain (rest looked up from reference TRBV7-2 and TRBJ2-1): GAGVSQSPSNKVTEKGKDVELRCDPISGHTALYWYRQSLGQGLEFLIYFQGNSAPDKSGLPSDRFSAERTGGSVSTLTIQRTQQEDSAVYLCASSPRLAGGFYEQFFGPGTRLTVL.

This chain connects TRBV29-1 to TRBJ1-2; 8 bases line up with TRBD1. The CDR3 runs to 12 residues. Trimming removed 6 bases from V and 7 bases from J; junction bases left unmatched: 7. Per the germline V gene, CDR1 is SQVTM and CDR2 is ANQGSEA. CDR3 residues: CSVATGVGGYTF. CDR3 coding DNA: TGCAGCGTCGCGACAGGGGTTGGTGGCTACACCTTC.

This sequence joins TRBV11-2 and TRBJ2-7; 11 nucleotides line up with TRBD2. The J segment lost 3 bases and the V segment lost 8 bases, leaving 9 bases of the junction unmatched. This CDR3 is 15 amino acids long. Germline assignment: CDR1 SGHAT and CDR2 FQNNGV. CDR3 DNA: TGTGCCAGCCGAAAACTAGCGGGAGAGTTCTACGAGCAGTACTTC. Translated: CASRKLAGEFYEQYF.

The chain joins TRBV7-2 to TRBJ2-7, with 11 bases that match TRBD2. The CDR3 has 18 amino acids. J gave up 3 bases and V 2 bases, and 12 bases lay outside the gene matches. Germline assignment: CDR1 SGHTA and CDR2 FQGNSA. The CDR3 nucleotides read TGTGCCAGCAGCTTACCCCAGCGACTACTAGCGGGAGACTACGAGCAGTACTTC. Translation: CASSLPQRLLAGDYEQYF.

This clone has only a few counts. CDR3 loop: CASSRPGLARNEQFF. The CDR3 region has the DNA TGTGCCAGCAGTAGACCGGGACTAGCTAGGAATGAGCAGTTCTTC. The chain has TRBV6-1 and TRBJ2-1; 9 positions agree with TRBD2. Looked up from germline, CDR1 is MNHNS and CDR2 is SASEGT. The trim removed 5 bases at V and 7 bases at J, leaving 9 bases unmatched. The CDR3 covers 15 residues.

The chain is built from TRBV19 and TRBJ1-1, with 7 bases fitting TRBD1. Looked up from germline, CDR1 is LNHDA and CDR2 is SQIVND (reference sequence). CDR3 size: 15 residues. With V trimmed by 9 bases and J by 5 bases, 15 bases remained unmatched. The CDR3 DNA sequence: TGTGCCAGCCACAGGGGTAGTGTGTTGTGGACTGAAGCTTTCTTT. It codes for CASHRGSVLWTEAFF.

The rearrangement joins TRBV25-1 to TRBJ2-2; the D gene is possibly TRBD1 (5 bases). Trimming left V 0 bases short and J 1 base short, with 12 bases between. Germline values: CDR1 MGHDK, CDR2 SYGVNS. The CDR3 spans 17 residues. CDR3 nucleotides: TGTGCCAGCAGTGAATATATTGGGGCAGGGAACACCGGGGAGCTGTTTTTT. Translation: CASSEYIGAGNTGELFF.

V and J are TRBV5-1 and TRBJ2-5; D uncertain. The germline V gene has CDR1 SGHRS and CDR2 YFSETQ. The CDR3 has 12 amino acids. V was clipped by 1 base and J by 5 bases, with 6 bases between them. CDR3 amino acids: CASSLIGETQYF. CDR3 nucleotides: TGCGCCAGCAGCTTGATCGGTGAGACCCAGTACTTC.

The V and J genes are TRBV27 and TRBJ2-7, with 9 bases that match TRBD1. CDR3 length: 15 amino acids. Germline loops: CDR1 MNHEY, CDR2 SMNVEV (reference sequence). Trimming took 6 bases from V and 2 from J; bases not matched to a gene: 8. CDR3 region: CASRIPGQGTYEQYF. CDR3 coding DNA: TGTGCCAGCAGGATTCCGGGACAGGGCACCTACGAGCAGTACTTC.